Shown below are 3 T cell receptor beta chains from a single sample sequenced in a study of early T cells in non-severe SARS-CoV-2 infection. TCRdb redid the calling of the 5' RACE reads with MiXCR, one entry per CDR3 protein. The sample lists some 24,000 distinct CDR3 sequences, 3.5% to 5.5% occurring once. The sample was whole blood. The receptors come from an adult who was a healthcare worker with PCR-confirmed SARS-CoV-2 infection or an uninfected control (not recorded which).

This clonotype was counted ten times or more. The chain couples TRBV5-4 to TRBJ1-1; tentative D call: TRBD1 (5 bases). CDR1 and CDR2 (germline): SGHNT, YYREEE (reference sequence). The CDR3 consists of 14 residues. V was trimmed by 0 bases and J by 6 bases, leaving 12 bases between them. The CDR3 bases are TGTGCCAGCAGCTTGGGGGGGGATAGCTCTGAAGCTTTCTTT. Translating it yields CASSLGGDSSEAFF.

This clonotype has more than one count but fewer than ten. The CDR3 bases are TGTGCCAGCAGTTCAACAGGGGCCCGGAACACTGAAGCTTTCTTT. It translates to CASSSTGARNTEAFF. This rearrangement joins TRBV6-6 to TRBJ1-1, with 7 bases matching TRBD1. J gave up 1 base and V 4 bases, and 6 bases lay outside the gene matches. The CDR3 covers 15 residues. From germline, CDR1 is MNHNY and CDR2 SVGAGI (reference sequence).

In this sample, this clonotype turned up many times. This rearrangement joins TRBV28 to TRBJ1-4, with D perhaps TRBD1 (5 bases). Trimming left V 3 bases short and J 7 bases short, with 18 bases between. The CDR3 covers 16 residues. Germline values: CDR1 MDHEN, CDR2 SYDVKM. CDR3 DNA sequence: TGTGCCAGCAGTTTCAGGACGGGGCTCAGTGGTGAAAAACTGTTTTTT. Protein: CASSFRTGLSGEKLFF. The full variable domain, in which reference TRBV28 and TRBJ1-4 provide the parts outside the CDR3, is DVKVTQSSRYLVKRTGEKVFLECVQDMDHENMFWYRQDPGLGLRLIYFSYDVKMKEKGDIPEGYSVSREKKERFSLILESASTNQTSMYLCASSFRTGLSGEKLFFGSGTQLSVL.